Listed below are T cell receptor beta chains from one sample, sequenced in a study of T cell repertoires in ileal Crohn's disease. TCRdb's copy holds only in-frame clones and misses some; the assay was immunoSEQ multiplex PCR. The table shows some 15,000 clones, with approximately 94% occurring only once. Sequenced: ileal tissue. These receptors were collected from an adult with Crohn's disease. Each CDR3 is given with its conserved first and last residue.

>TRBV10-3
CAIRPGTGENTEAFF
>TRBV11-2
CASSFATNSDGYTF
>TRBV4-3
CASSQKTLNTEAFF
>TRBV6-1
CASQGGWNYGYTF
>TRBV7-3
CASSLSGQGWSGANVLTF
>TRBV6-1
CASRVRDFANEKLFF
>TRBV7-9
CASSLLLPGANVLTF
>TRBV2
CASTDSTYQPQHF
>TRBV6-5
CASSSGGGYTF
>TRBV19
CASSVVTGNSYEQYF
>TRBV10-3
CAISEIKSGGVGPLHF
>TRBV2
CASSPEETQYF
>TRBV2
CASRARTGFYGYTF
>TRBV4-1
CASSQNRGRGSPEAFF
>TRBV7-2
CASSLGRDRVEVFNYGYTF
>TRBV4-1
CASSRVPGLAYEQYF
>TRBV6-1
CATKPTSGADTQCF
>TRBV19
CASSMRGGYNEQFF
>TRBV29-1
CSAHRGTDYGYTF
>TRBV11-2
CASSLQGNTEAFF
>TRBV19
CASSIGGGIDEQYF
>TRBV7-2
CASSPGGRGEQFF
>TRBV30
CAWDGTGFGYGYTF
>TRBV7-7
CASSPMTGANTGELFF
>TRBV2
CAAPRTGSENEQFF
>TRBV11-2
CASSFGETQYF
>TRBV27
CASSLSVLNSPLHF
>TRBV30
CAWSYSQQSPLHF
>TRBV4-1
CASSQGPANQPQHF
>TRBV6-5
CASSYTGQGPEAFF
>TRBV19
CASEGYGYTF
>TRBV27
CASSLSGLYGYTF
>TRBV5-1
CASSLRGEAFF
>TRBV19
CASSIFRLGKMNTEAFF
>TRBV19
CASKVMGLYNEQFF
>TRBV4-1
CASSPPVGQGKTNEKLFF
>TRBV5-1
CASSLGGTVPSGANVLTF
>TRBV6-5
CASGRNQPQHF
>TRBV28
CASSLFAGVGTGELFF
>TRBV27
CASSLSGRGLDNYGYTF
>TRBV28
CASSSPRGRNEAFF
>TRBV7-3
CASSPSDWGGNEQFF
>TRBV18
CASSPPNRGGPDSPLHF
>TRBV6-6
CASSLEGQGWETQYF
>TRBV7-3
CASSSSRDDTEAFF
>TRBV5-4
CASNNYRGQETQYF
>TRBV5-1
CASRGADTQYF
>TRBV6-5
CASIPSGTANTEAFF
>TRBV4-2
CASSQDLSGYGYTF
>TRBV30
CAWSSTHRGGYTF
>TRBV5-6
CASSFGQVQHTEAFF
>TRBV18
CASSPLPPGQGGSEAFF
>TRBV18
CASSEENYGLAEEQFF
>TRBV11-3
CASSPTAGSETQYF